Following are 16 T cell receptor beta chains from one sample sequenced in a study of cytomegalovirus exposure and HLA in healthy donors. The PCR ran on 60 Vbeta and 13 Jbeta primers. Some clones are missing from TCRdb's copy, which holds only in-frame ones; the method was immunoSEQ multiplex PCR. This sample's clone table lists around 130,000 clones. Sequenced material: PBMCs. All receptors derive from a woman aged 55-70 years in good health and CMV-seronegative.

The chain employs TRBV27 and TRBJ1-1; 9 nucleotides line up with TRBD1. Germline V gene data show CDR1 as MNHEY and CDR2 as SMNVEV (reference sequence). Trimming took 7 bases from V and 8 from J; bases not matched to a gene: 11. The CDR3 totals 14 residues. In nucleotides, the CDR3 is TGTGCCAGCAAACCACAGGGGGCTCTTTTCGAAGCTTTCTTT. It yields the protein CASKPQGALFEAFF.

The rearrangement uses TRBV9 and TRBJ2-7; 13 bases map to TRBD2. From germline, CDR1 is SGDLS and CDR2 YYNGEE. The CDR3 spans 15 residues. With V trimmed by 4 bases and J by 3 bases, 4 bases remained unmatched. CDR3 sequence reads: CASSPRTSGSYEQYF. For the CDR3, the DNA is TGTGCCAGCAGCCCCCGGACTAGCGGGAGCTACGAGCAGTACTTC.

The chain's CDR3 is CASSVQRGTGWYEQYF. CDR3 nucleotide sequence: TGTGCCAGCAGCGTACAAAGGGGGACAGGGTGGTACGAGCAGTACTTC. The rearrangement links TRBV11-3 to TRBJ2-7; 9 nucleotides align to TRBD1. Germline assignment: CDR1 SGHNT and CDR2 YENEEA. J gave up 4 bases and V 5 bases, and 12 bases lay outside the gene matches. The CDR3 runs 16 residues.

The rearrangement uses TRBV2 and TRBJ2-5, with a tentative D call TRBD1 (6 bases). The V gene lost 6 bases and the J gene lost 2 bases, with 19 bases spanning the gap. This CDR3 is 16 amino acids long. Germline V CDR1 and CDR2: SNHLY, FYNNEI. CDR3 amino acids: CASRSRTDGQQETQYF. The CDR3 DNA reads TGTGCCAGCAGGTCTAGGACAGACGGCCAACAAGAGACCCAGTACTTC.

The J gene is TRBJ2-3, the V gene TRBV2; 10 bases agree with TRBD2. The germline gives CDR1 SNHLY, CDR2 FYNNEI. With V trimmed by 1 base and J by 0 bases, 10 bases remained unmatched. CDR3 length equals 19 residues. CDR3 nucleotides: TGTGCCAGCAGTGAAGAAGCGGAATCTAGCGGGGGCAGCACAGATACGCAGTATTTT. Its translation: CASSEEAESSGGSTDTQYF.

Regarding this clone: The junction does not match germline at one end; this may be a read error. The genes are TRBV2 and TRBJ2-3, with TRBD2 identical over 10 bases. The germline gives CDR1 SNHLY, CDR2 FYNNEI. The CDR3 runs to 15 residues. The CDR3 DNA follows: TGTGCCAGCAGAGAAGCGGGAGGGCCGGGGGATACGCAGTATTTT. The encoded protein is CASREAGGPGDTQYF.

CDR3 region: CASSNDGLGDYEQYF. The DNA of the CDR3 is TGCGCCAGCAGCAATGACGGACTAGGGGACTACGAGCAGTACTTC. This chain uses TRBV5-1 with TRBJ2-5; 7 bases fit TRBD2. Near its end, the DNA agrees better with TRBJ2-7, so the J call may be wrong. The CDR3 spans 15 residues. Per germline, CDR1 SGHRS and CDR2 YFSETQ.

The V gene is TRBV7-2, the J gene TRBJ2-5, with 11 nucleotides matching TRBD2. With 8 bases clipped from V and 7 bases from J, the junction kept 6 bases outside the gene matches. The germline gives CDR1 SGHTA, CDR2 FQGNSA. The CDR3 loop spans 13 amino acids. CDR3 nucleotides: TGTGCCAGCTGCACTAGCGGGAGTGGGACCCAGTACTTC. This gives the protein CASCTSGSGTQYF.

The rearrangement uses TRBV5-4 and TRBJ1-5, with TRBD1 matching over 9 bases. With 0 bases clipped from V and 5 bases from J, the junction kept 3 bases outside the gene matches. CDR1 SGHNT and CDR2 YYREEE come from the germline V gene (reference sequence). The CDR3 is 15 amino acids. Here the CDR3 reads CASSLGTGEHQPQHF. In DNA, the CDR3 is TGTGCCAGCAGCTTGGGGACAGGGGAACATCAGCCCCAGCATTTT.

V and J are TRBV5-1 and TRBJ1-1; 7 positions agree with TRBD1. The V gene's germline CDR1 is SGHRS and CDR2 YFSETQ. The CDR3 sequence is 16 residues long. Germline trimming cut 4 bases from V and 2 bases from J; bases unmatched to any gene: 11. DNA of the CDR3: TGCGCCAGCAGCACCCAGACAGGGCCGCTTAACACTGAAGCTTTCTTT. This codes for CASSTQTGPLNTEAFF. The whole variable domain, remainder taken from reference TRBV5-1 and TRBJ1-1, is KAGVTQTPRYLIKTRGQQVTLSCSPISGHRSVSWYQQTPGQGLQFLFEYFSETQRNKGNFPGRFSGRQFSNSRSEMNVSTLELGDSALYLCASSTQTGPLNTEAFFGQGTRLTVV.

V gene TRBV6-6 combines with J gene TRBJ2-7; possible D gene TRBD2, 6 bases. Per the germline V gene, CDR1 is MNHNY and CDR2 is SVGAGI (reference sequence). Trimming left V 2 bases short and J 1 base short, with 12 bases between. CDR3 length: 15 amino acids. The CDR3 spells CASSYAGSGSYEQYF. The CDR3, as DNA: TGTGCCAGCAGTTACGCCGGGAGCGGTTCCTACGAGCAGTACTTC.

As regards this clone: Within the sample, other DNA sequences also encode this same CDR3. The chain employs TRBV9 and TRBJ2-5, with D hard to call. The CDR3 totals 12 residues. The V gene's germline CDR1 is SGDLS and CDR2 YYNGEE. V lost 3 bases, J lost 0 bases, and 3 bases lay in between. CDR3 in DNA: TGTGCCAGCAGCGCCAACCAAGAGACCCAGTACTTC. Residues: CASSANQETQYF.

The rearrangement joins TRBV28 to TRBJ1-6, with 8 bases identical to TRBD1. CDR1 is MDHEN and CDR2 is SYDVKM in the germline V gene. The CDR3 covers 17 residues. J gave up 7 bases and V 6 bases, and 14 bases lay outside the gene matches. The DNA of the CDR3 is TGTGCCAGCAGGGCCGAACAGGGGGTATTTTCGAATTCACCCCTCCACTTT. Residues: CASRAEQGVFSNSPLHF.

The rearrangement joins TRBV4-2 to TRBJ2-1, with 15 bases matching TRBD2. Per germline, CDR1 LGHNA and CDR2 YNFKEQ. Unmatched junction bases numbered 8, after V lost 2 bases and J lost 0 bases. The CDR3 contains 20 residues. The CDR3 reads CASSQPGTSGRSSSYNEQFF. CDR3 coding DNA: TGTGCCAGCAGCCAACCCGGGACTAGCGGGAGGTCGAGCTCCTACAATGAGCAGTTCTTC.

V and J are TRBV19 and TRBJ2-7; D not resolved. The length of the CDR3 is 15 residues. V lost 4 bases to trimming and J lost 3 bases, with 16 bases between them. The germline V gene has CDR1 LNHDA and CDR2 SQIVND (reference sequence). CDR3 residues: CASSTFETSIYEQYF. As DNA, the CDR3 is TGTGCCAGTAGTACCTTCGAGACAAGTATCTACGAGCAGTACTTC.

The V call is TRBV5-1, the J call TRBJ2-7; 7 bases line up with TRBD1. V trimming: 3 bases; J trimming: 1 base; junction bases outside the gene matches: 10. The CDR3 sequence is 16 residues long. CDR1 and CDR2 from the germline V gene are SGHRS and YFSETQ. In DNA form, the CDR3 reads TGCGCCAGCAGCTGGACAGGTGGACAAGCTTCCTACGAGCAGTACTTC. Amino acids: CASSWTGGQASYEQYF.